This entry lists 12 T cell receptor beta chains sequenced from one sample in a study of identical twins. Each CDR3 protein is one row after TCRdb ran MiXCR on the 5' RACE reads. The table records over 250,000 distinct CDR3 sequences, 7.5% to 9.5% of them present only once. This sample also belongs to another study, concerning yellow fever vaccine responses in identical twins.

The sequenced sample consisted of CD8+ T cells sorted from blood. The receptors derive from a young woman in good health.

This clonotype was seen repeatedly, ten times or more. The CDR3 DNA follows: TGTGCCAGCAGCGTAGTGGCTAGCGGGGGTACCCAGTATTTT. Its translation: CASSVVASGGTQYF. The chain couples TRBV9 to TRBJ2-3; 10 bases map to TRBD2. Germline values: CDR1 SGDLS, CDR2 YYNGEE. The junction had 7 bases not matched to a gene; V was cut back by 0 bases and J by 12 bases. The CDR3 extends over 14 amino acids.

This clonotype has at least ten counts. The chain employs TRBV12-3 or TRBV12-4 and TRBJ2-5; TRBD2 matches at 12 bases. The CDR3 loop spans 16 amino acids. V trimming: 7 bases; J trimming: 4 bases; junction bases outside the gene matches: 10. CDR3 DNA sequence: TGTGCCAGCACCCAAGGACTAGCGGGACGTGGAGAGACCCAGTACTTC. Translating it yields CASTQGLAGRGETQYF.

This clonotype was counted a few times. The CDR3 here is CASSRDRMNYTF. CDR3 bases: TGTGCCAGCAGTCGGGACAGGATGAACTACACCTTC. V is TRBV4-2 and J is TRBJ1-2, with TRBD1 matching over 8 bases. The CDR3 is 12 amino acids. V lost 6 bases, J lost 10 bases, and 7 bases stayed unmatched. Germline loops: CDR1 LGHNA, CDR2 YNFKEQ.

There are many counts of this clonotype. V usage is TRBV20-1 and J usage is TRBJ2-7, with D maybe TRBD2 (6 bases). V was clipped by 1 base and J by 3 bases, with 10 bases between them. The CDR3 is 13 amino acids. The V gene's germline CDR1 is DFQATT and CDR2 SNEGSKA (reference sequence). CDR3 region: CSARAGTHYEQYF. The CDR3, as DNA: TGCAGTGCTAGAGCCGGGACTCACTACGAGCAGTACTTC.

In this sample, this clonotype turned up many times. V gene TRBV6-1 combines with J gene TRBJ2-3, with D perhaps assigned TRBD1 or TRBD2 (6 bases each). V dropped 10 bases and J dropped 1 base, with 18 bases sitting between them. Per germline, CDR1 MNHNS and CDR2 SASEGT. This CDR3 is 15 amino acids long. DNA of the CDR3: TGTGCCATCCCTAAGGGGGGCGGGCGCACAGATACGCAGTATTTT. Translated: CAIPKGGGRTDTQYF.

This clonotype was counted only a few times. The V and J genes are TRBV11-2 and TRBJ2-2, with D unresolved. V shed 1 base and J shed 3 bases, with 12 bases lying between them. CDR3 length: 16 amino acids. Germline V gives CDR1 SGHAT, CDR2 FQNNGV. The CDR3 loop reads CASSLVGSAYTGELFF. Here the CDR3 DNA reads TGTGCCAGCAGCTTAGTTGGTTCGGCGTACACCGGGGAGCTGTTTTTT.

A few counts support this clonotype. The rearrangement links TRBV7-2 to TRBJ1-5, with D hard to call. Germline lookup yields CDR1 SGHTA and CDR2 FQGNSA. The CDR3 extends over 14 amino acids. Deletions cut 1 base from V and 2 bases from J, with 6 bases between. The CDR3 protein is CASSLDDGNQPQHF. Here the CDR3 DNA reads TGTGCCAGCAGCTTAGACGATGGCAATCAGCCCCAGCATTTT.

In this sample, this clonotype turned up many times. The chain links TRBV2 to TRBJ2-5, with TRBD1 matching over 8 bases. The CDR3 has 15 residues. CDR1 is SNHLY, CDR2 FYNNEI, per germline. V dropped 4 bases and J dropped 4; count of bases not matched to a gene: 8. CDR3 residues: CASSGVPGGIETQYF. The CDR3 bases are TGTGCCAGCAGTGGAGTCCCAGGGGGCATAGAGACCCAGTACTTC.

At least ten counts were recorded for this clonotype. The rearrangement uses TRBV9 and TRBJ2-3; D possibly corresponds to TRBD1 (5 bases). V was clipped by 3 bases and J by 0 bases, with 8 bases between them. This CDR3 spans 14 amino acids. The germline gives CDR1 SGDLS, CDR2 YYNGEE. CDR3 in amino acids: CASSGQPSTDTQYF. The CDR3, as DNA: TGTGCCAGCAGCGGACAGCCAAGCACAGATACGCAGTATTTT.

This clonotype was detected only a few times. This chain uses TRBV6-5 with TRBJ2-1; maybe TRBD1 (6 bases). The V and J ends lost 0 bases and 7 bases respectively, with 10 bases between them. The CDR3 runs 14 residues. The germline V gene has CDR1 MNHEY and CDR2 SVGAGI. CDR3 in DNA: TGTGCCAGCAGTTACTCGCCAGGGGTAAATGAGCAGTTCTTC. Its translation is CASSYSPGVNEQFF.

In this sample, this clonotype turned up a few times. The chain links TRBV7-8 to TRBJ2-5; 8 nucleotides match TRBD2. V shed 2 bases and J 2 bases; nucleotides not matched to a gene: 7. The CDR3 consists of 16 residues. Germline V gene sequence: CDR1 SGHVS, CDR2 FQNEAQ. The CDR3 DNA follows: TGTGCCAGCAGCTTACCGAGCGGGGGCGATCAAGAGACCCAGTACTTC. This gives the protein CASSLPSGGDQETQYF.

The genes are TRBV12-3 or TRBV12-4 and TRBJ2-2; no clear D. Trimming took off 7 bases at V and 0 bases at J, with 9 bases between the two ends. This CDR3 comprises 14 residues. In DNA, the CDR3 is TGTGCCAGCAATATTTTAACGAACACCGGGGAGCTGTTTTTT. Protein: CASNILTNTGELFF.